This T cell receptor beta chain was obtained from a study of cytotoxic CD8 clonotypes in ibrutinib-treated CLL. The CDR3 spans 15 residues. Germline lookup yields CDR1 SGHAT and CDR2 FQNNGV. Trimming left V 5 bases short and J 2 bases short, with 16 bases between. Profiling relied on immunoSEQ multiplex PCR, and the TCRdb table lists in-frame clones only, not all of them. Found here are over 70,000 clones, 70% to 80% of them singletons; the top ten hold roughly 4.8%. This clone came up many times. Its specificity is unknown. Study outcomes and limitations: Clonality increased at ibrutinib response and stayed stable in sustained remission. At progression, however, it fell back toward baseline.

The sample consisted of PBMCs, taken after 12 months of ibrutinib treatment. The chain carries TRBV11-2 and TRBJ2-7, with D uncertain. This receptor was obtained from a human donor with chronic lymphocytic leukemia. As DNA, the CDR3 is TGTGCCAGCAGCGCCGGGCTGGGCTCGGCCTACGAGCAGTACTTC. Protein: CASSAGLGSAYEQYF.